Below, 9 T cell receptor beta chains from the same sample are listed, as sequenced in a study of beta chain features in type 1 diabetes. No antigen has been identified for these receptors. The study reverse transcribed the entire isolated RNA, so it sequenced expressed TCRB transcripts. Assay used: immunoSEQ multiplex PCR; TCRdb lists only in-frame clones, some missing. The data hold roughly 220,000 clones, with roughly 16% observed a single time. Overall study findings and caveats: Among patients with Type 1 diabetes, TCRB CDR3s were moderately but significantly shorter in every one of the four CD4+ subsets.

Sequenced input: naive CD4+ T cells from blood. Receptors originate from a man aged 25 to 40 with type 1 diabetes.

V is TRBV29-1 and J is TRBJ2-1, with TRBD2 as a possible D gene (5 bases). V was shortened by 6 bases and J by 5 bases, with 14 bases between the two germline ends. This CDR3 has 13 residues. Germline V gene lookup returns CDR1 SQVTM and CDR2 ANQGSEA. CDR3: CSVRVGADNEQFF. DNA for the CDR3: TGCAGCGTGAGGGTGGGTGCGGACAATGAGCAGTTCTTC.

The gene calls are TRBV7-7 and TRBJ2-1; 9 bases align to TRBD2. Germline V gene lookup returns CDR1 SSHAT and CDR2 FNYEAQ (reference sequence). V was clipped by 5 bases and J by 15 bases; unmatched bases: 8. The CDR3 consists of 12 residues. The CDR3 spells CASSSTSGHPFF. The CDR3 DNA is TGTGCCAGCAGCAGCACTAGCGGGCATCCGTTCTTC.

This clone was found a few times. The chain employs TRBV6-6 and TRBJ2-7; unclear D gene. Germline loops: CDR1 MNHNY, CDR2 SVGAGI (reference sequence). This CDR3 comprises 14 residues. Trimming left V 6 bases short and J 3 bases short, with 15 bases between. The CDR3 sequence: CASSPRVGVYEQYF. The CDR3 DNA reads TGTGCCAGCAGCCCCCGGGTAGGCGTCTACGAGCAGTACTTC.

The V gene is TRBV5-4, the J gene TRBJ2-5; maybe TRBD2 (5 bases). V was pared by 2 bases and J by 5 bases, with 10 bases between. CDR1 and CDR2 (germline): SGHNT, YYREEE (reference sequence). CDR3 size: 13 residues. CDR3 DNA: TGTGCCAGCAGCTTAGGGCCGGGGGAGACCCAGTACTTC. Its translation is CASSLGPGETQYF.

The J gene is TRBJ2-5, the V gene TRBV5-1; unclear D gene. Germline CDR1 and CDR2: SGHRS and YFSETQ. Trimming took off 2 bases at V and 5 bases at J, with 4 bases between the two ends. The CDR3 is 11 amino acids. The CDR3 nucleotides are TGCGCCAGCAGCTTCGTGGAGACCCAGTACTTC. Residues: CASSFVETQYF.

This clone showed up just a few times. V gene TRBV4-1 combines with J gene TRBJ2-7; 7 nucleotides align to TRBD1. The CDR3 covers 14 residues. With V trimmed by 3 bases and J by 5 bases, 7 bases remained unmatched. Per the germline V gene, CDR1 is MGHRA and CDR2 is YSYEKL. This CDR3 is CASSQRQGENEQYF. The CDR3 coding sequence is TGCGCCAGCAGCCAGAGACAGGGAGAGAACGAGCAGTACTTC.

The V and J genes are TRBV29-1 and TRBJ2-7; D remains ambiguous. CDR1 is SQVTM and CDR2 is ANQGSEA in the germline V gene. With 7 bases removed from V and 1 base from J, the gap between germline ends came to 17 bases. The CDR3 is 14 amino acids. The CDR3 nucleotides read TGCAGCGCTGTCCCGACTCGATCTTCCTACGAGCAGTACTTC. Encoded protein: CSAVPTRSSYEQYF.

In its sample, this clone was seen a few times. Other DNA sequences in this sample translate to the same CDR3. The V call is TRBV15, the J call TRBJ1-1; the D gene is possibly TRBD1 (6 bases). This CDR3 has 14 amino acids. V was pared by 0 bases and J by 5 bases, with 10 bases between. Germline CDR1 LNHNV, CDR2 YYDKDF (reference sequence). The CDR3 region is CATSRDLGGTEAFF. The CDR3 coding sequence is TGTGCCACCAGCAGAGATTTAGGGGGGACTGAAGCTTTCTTT.

A few counts support this clone. The chain uses TRBV9 and TRBJ2-3; TRBD2 agrees at 15 bases. Losses at the gene ends were 0 bases for V and 5 bases for J; bases not matched to a gene: 4. This CDR3 has 17 residues. Germline V gene sequence: CDR1 SGDLS, CDR2 YYNGEE. The CDR3 region has the DNA TGTGCCAGCAGCGTAGCTTGGACTAGCGGGAGGGGAGATACGCAGTATTTT. Translation: CASSVAWTSGRGDTQYF. Drawing the rest from reference TRBV9 and TRBJ2-3, the complete variable domain is DSGVTQTPKHLITATGQRVTLRCSPRSGDLSVYWYQQSLDQGLQFLIQYYNGEERAKGNILERFSAQQFPDLHSELNLSSLELGDSALYFCASSVAWTSGRGDTQYFGPGTRLTVL.